This T cell receptor (beta chain) was retrieved from a study of blood T cell repertoires in COVID-19 (dated by TCRdb to 2018 to 2021). General notes on the study: Samples covering the acute and convalescent phases of COVID-19 were provided by collaborators in the United States, Italy and Spain. The material from the prospective study consisted of cDNA or gDNA derived from T cells, B-cell-depleted T cells, or PBMCs. The samples were drawn from the first 160 participants of the ongoing ImmuneRACE study and from some 1,300 subjects provided by 6 global collaborators. Where available, HLA class I and class II types were obtained from metadata supplied by the sample provider rather than from assay-based typing. The sample metadata nearly always contained a de-identified subject ID, COVID-19 status, age in years and sex. Deeply sampled blood TCRbeta repertoires from subjects exposed to, actively infected with, or recovered from COVID-19 were included in the dataset. The repertoires were released in a freely available public database intended as a resource for research on the immune response to SARS-CoV-2. Results the study describes overall, beyond this receptor: How much clinical and demographic metadata was included differed by source and by participant, and the metadata was provided uncurated.

A word on this clone: The antigen this receptor binds is unknown. Base-call qualities are not available, and no considerably larger clone is one nucleotide away.

The immunoSEQ Assay, a bias-controlled multiplex PCR, was used to amplify TCRbeta CDR3 regions from genomic DNA. Turning to the authors' computational methods: The number of nucleated cells in each sample was estimated from the amplification of reference gene primers within the assay. To quantify the absolute abundance of each unique TCRbeta CDR3 rearrangement, sequence reads were collapsed and filtered. For each sample, productive Simpson clonality was calculated as the square root of Simpson's diversity index over productive rearrangements. TCRdb took over this immuneACCESS table, retaining in-frame rearrangements with V and J assigned. Such tables are incomplete; in checked studies, under half of the missing clones stem from an unresolved V gene, and the remainder is unexplained. V, J and clone size derive from that table, while D and trimming were established from the DNA sequence. The sample table records 55,000 to 95,000 clones; 70% to 85% of these occur just once. Of the sample, 1.8% falls within the top ten clones.

The CDR3 runs 14 residues from the cysteine to the phenylalanine. This entry keeps only the CDR3 DNA: 42 bases, framed from base 1. For this chain, trimming is 2 bases at the V end and 1 base at the J end, and the number of junction bases without a gene match is 2. Reading the germline V gene gives CDR1 SGHRS and CDR2 YFSETQ. Whole blood was collected in K2EDTA tubes by collaborating institutions according to the institutions' own protocols. For TCRbeta analysis, collaborator samples were shipped as frozen whole blood, as isolated PBMCs, or as DNA extracted from either sample type. This clonotype originated in a woman aged 55-70 years with acute or convalescent COVID-19. Recombination linked TRBV5-1 to TRBJ1-1, with 7 central nucleotides matching TRBD1. Sequenced: peripheral blood. The nucleotide sequence reads TGCGCCAGCAGCTTAGAGGGGGCGAACACTGAAGCTTTCTTT. This encodes CASSLEGANTEAFF.